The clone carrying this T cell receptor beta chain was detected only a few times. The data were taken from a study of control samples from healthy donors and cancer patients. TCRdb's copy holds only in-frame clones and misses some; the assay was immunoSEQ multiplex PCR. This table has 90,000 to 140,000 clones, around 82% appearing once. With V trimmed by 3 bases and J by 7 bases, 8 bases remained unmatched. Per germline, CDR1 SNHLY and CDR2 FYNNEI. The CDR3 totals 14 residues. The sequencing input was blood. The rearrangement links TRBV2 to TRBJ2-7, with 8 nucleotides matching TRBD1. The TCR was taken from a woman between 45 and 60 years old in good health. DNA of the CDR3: TGTGCCAGCAGTGACCTCGTAACAGGGGGGGAGCAGTACTTC. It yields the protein CASSDLVTGGEQYF. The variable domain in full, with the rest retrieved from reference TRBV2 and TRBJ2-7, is EPEVTQTPSHQVTQMGQEVILRCVPISNHLYFYWYRQILGQKVEFLVSFYNNEISEKSEIFDDQFSVERPDGSNFTLKIRSTKLEDSAMYFCASSDLVTGGEQYFGPGTRLTVT.